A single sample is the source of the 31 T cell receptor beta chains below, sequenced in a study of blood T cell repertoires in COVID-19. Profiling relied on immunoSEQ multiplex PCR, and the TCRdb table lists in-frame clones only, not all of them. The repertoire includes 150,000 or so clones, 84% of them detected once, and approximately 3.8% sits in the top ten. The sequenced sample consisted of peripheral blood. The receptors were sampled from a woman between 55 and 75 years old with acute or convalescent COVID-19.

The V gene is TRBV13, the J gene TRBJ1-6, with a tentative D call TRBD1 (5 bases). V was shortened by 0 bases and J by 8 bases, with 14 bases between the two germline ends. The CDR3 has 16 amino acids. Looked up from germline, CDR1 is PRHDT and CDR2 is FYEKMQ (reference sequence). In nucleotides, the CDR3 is TGTGCCAGCAGCTTAGGCGGCGGGGGGGGTGATTCACCCCTCCACTTT. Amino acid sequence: CASSLGGGGGDSPLHF.

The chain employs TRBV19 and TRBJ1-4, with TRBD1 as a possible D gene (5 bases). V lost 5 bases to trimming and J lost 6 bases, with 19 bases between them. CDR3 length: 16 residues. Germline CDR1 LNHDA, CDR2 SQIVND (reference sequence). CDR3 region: CASSPGGAFRHEKLFF. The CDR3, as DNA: TGTGCCAGTAGTCCCGGAGGGGCTTTTCGGCATGAAAAACTGTTTTTT.

The CDR3 DNA reads as TGTGCCAGCAGCTTAATCGGCGGGAGGGCTGGTGAGCAGTTCTTC. Translated, it gives CASSLIGGRAGEQFF. The chain uses TRBV7-3 and TRBJ2-1, with 9 bases lining up with TRBD2. V gave up 1 base and J gave up 9 bases; unmatched junction bases: 7. There are 15 residues in the CDR3. Per germline, CDR1 SGHTA and CDR2 FQGTGA.

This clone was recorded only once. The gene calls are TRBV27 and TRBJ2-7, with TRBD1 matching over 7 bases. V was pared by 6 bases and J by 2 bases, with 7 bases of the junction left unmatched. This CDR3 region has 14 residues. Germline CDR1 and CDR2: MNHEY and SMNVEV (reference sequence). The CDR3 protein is CASRSQGQTYEQYF. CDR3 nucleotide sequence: TGTGCCAGCAGATCGCAGGGACAGACCTACGAGCAGTACTTC.

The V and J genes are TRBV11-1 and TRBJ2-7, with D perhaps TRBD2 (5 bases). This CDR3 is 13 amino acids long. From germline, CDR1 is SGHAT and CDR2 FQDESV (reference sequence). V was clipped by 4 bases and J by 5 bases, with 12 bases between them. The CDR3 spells CASSSGLIDEQYF. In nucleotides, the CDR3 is TGTGCCAGCAGCTCAGGACTTATCGACGAGCAGTACTTC.

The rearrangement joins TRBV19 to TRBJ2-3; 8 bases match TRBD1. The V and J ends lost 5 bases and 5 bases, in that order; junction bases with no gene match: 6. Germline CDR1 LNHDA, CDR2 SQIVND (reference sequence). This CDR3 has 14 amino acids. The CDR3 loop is CASSATGVGDTQYF. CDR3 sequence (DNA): TGTGCCAGTAGTGCGACAGGGGTCGGAGATACGCAGTATTTT.

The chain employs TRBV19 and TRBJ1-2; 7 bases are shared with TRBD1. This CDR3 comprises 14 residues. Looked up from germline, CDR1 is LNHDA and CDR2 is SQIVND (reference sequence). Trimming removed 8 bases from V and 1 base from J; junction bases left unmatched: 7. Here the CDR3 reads CASVKGAGNYGYTF. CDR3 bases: TGTGCCAGTGTAAAGGGGGCGGGTAACTATGGCTACACCTTC.

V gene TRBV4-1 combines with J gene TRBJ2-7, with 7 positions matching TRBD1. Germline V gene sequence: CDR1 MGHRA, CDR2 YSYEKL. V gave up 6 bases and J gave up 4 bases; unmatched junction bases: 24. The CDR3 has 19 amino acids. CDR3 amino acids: CASSPNTDRDRVRLYEQYF. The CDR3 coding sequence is TGCGCCAGCAGTCCCAATACCGACCGAGACAGGGTTAGATTGTACGAGCAGTACTTC.

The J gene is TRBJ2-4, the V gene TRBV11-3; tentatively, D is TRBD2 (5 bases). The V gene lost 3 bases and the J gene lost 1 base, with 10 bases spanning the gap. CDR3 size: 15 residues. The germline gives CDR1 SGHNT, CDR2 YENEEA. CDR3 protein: CASSLLAGAKNIQYF. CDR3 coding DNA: TGTGCCAGCAGCTTGCTAGCCGGGGCCAAAAACATTCAGTACTTC.

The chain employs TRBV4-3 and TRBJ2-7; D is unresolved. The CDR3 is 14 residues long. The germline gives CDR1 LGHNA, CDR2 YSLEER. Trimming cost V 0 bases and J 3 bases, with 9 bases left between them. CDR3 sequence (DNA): TGCGCCAGCAGCCAAGATCTTGCTATCTACGAGCAGTACTTC. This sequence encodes CASSQDLAIYEQYF.

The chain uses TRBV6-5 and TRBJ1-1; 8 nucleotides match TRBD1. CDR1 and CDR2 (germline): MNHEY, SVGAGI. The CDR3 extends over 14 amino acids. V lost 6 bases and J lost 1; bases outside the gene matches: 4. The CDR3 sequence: CASRKQGGNTEAFF. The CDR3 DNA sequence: TGTGCCAGCAGGAAACAGGGGGGGAACACTGAAGCTTTCTTT.

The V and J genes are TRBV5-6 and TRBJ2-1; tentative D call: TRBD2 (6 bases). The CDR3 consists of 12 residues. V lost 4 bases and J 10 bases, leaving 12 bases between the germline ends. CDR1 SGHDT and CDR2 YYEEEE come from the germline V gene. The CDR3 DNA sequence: TGTGCCAGCAGCCCGGCTGCGGGAGAGCAGTTCTTC. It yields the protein CASSPAAGEQFF.

CDR3 in DNA: TGCAGTGCTAGTGGGTTCGGGGTGGGCACAGATACGCAGTATTTT. This sequence encodes CSASGFGVGTDTQYF. This chain links TRBV20-1 with TRBJ2-3, with TRBD2 as a possible D gene (5 bases). V was cut by 3 bases and J by 1 base, with 14 bases left in between. Germline V gene data show CDR1 as DFQATT and CDR2 as SNEGSKA (reference sequence). The CDR3 runs to 15 residues.

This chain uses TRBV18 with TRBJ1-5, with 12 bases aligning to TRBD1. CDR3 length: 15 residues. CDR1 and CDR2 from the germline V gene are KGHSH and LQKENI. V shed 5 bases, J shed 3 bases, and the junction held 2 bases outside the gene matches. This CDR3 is CASSGTGGPNQPQHF. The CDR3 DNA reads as TGTGCCAGCTCAGGGACAGGGGGCCCCAATCAGCCCCAGCATTTT. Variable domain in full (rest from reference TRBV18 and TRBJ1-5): NAGVMQNPRHLVRRRGQEARLRCSPMKGHSHVYWYRQLPEEGLKFMVYLQKENIIDESGMPKERFSAEFPKEGPSILRIQQVVRGDSAAYFCASSGTGGPNQPQHFGDGTRLSIL.

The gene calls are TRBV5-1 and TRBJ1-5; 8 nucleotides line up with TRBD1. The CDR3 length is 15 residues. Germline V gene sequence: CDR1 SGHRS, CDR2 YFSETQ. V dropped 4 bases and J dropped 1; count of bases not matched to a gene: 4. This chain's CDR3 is CASSVTGESNQPQHF. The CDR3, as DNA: TGCGCCAGCAGCGTGACAGGGGAGAGCAATCAGCCCCAGCATTTT. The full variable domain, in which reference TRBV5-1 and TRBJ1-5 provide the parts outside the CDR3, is KAGVTQTPRYLIKTRGQQVTLSCSPISGHRSVSWYQQTPGQGLQFLFEYFSETQRNKGNFPGRFSGRQFSNSRSEMNVSTLELGDSALYLCASSVTGESNQPQHFGDGTRLSIL.

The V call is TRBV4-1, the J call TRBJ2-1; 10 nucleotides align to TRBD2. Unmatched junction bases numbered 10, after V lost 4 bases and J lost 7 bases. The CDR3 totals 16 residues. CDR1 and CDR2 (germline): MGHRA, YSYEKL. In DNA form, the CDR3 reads TGCGCCAGCAGCCCCCAGGACCTAGCGGGAGAGAATGAGCAGTTCTTC. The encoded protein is CASSPQDLAGENEQFF.

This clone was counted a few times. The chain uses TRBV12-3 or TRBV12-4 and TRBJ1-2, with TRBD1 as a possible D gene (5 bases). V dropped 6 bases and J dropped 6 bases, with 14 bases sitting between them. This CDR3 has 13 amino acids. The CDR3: CASSSGGPDGYTF. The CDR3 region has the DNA TGTGCCAGCAGCTCGGGGGGACCCGATGGCTACACCTTC.

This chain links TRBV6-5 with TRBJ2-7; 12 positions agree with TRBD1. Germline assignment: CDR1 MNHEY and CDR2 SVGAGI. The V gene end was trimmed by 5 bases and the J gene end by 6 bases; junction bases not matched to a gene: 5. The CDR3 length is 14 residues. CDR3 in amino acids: CASSLGTGGFEQYF. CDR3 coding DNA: TGTGCCAGCAGTCTCGGGACAGGGGGCTTCGAGCAGTACTTC.

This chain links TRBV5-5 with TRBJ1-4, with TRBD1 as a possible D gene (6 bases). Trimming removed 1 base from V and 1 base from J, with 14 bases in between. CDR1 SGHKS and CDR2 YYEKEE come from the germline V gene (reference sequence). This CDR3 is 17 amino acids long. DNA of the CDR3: TGTGCCAGCAGCTTGCGCAGGGGCGAAGGAACTAATGAAAAACTGTTTTTT. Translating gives CASSLRRGEGTNEKLFF.

The DNA of the CDR3 is TGTGCTAGTGGTTTGGGCAGGGAGGTTTTCTTT. Protein sequence: CASGLGREVFF. The V and J genes are TRBV12-5 and TRBJ1-1; D is perhaps TRBD1 (5 bases). CDR3 length: 11 amino acids. V lost 1 base, J lost 13 bases, and 10 bases lay in between. Germline CDR1 is LGHNT and CDR2 is FRNRAP.

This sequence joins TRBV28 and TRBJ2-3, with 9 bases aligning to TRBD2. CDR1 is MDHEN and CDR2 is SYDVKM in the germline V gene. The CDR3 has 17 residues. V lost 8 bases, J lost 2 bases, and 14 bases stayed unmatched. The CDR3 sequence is CASSRGGSGSITDTQYF. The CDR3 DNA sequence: TGTGCCAGCTCGCGAGGGGGTAGCGGGAGTATCACAGATACGCAGTATTTT. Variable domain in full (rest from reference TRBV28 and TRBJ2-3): DVKVTQSSRYLVKRTGEKVFLECVQDMDHENMFWYRQDPGLGLRLIYFSYDVKMKEKGDIPEGYSVSREKKERFSLILESASTNQTSMYLCASSRGGSGSITDTQYFGPGTRLTVL.

The CDR3 DNA is TGTGCCAGCAGTTACACCCGGGACAGTAATCAGCCCCAGCATTTT. This gives the protein CASSYTRDSNQPQHF. The chain employs TRBV6-6 and TRBJ1-5; 7 nucleotides match TRBD1. The CDR3 sequence is 15 residues long. V shed 2 bases, J shed 4 bases, and the junction held 5 bases outside the gene matches. Germline V gene data show CDR1 as MNHNY and CDR2 as SVGAGI (reference sequence).

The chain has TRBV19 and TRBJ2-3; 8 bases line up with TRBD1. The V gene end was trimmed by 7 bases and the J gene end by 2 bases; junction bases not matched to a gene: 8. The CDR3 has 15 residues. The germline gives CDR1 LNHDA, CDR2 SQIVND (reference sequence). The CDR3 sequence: CASTIGTGLTDTQYF. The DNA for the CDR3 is TGTGCCAGTACCATCGGGACAGGACTCACAGATACGCAGTATTTT.

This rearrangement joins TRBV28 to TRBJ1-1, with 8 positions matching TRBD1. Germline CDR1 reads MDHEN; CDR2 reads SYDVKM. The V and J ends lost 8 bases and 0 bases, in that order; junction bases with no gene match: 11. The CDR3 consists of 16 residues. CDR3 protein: CASGGETGVMNTEAFF. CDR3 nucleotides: TGTGCCAGCGGGGGGGAGACAGGGGTAATGAACACTGAAGCTTTCTTT.

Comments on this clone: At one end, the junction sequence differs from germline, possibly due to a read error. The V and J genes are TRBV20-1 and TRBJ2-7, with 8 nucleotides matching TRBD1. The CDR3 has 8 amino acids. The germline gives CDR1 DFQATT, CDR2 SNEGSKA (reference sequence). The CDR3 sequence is CSAGDRFF. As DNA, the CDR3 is TGCAGTGCCGGGGACAGGTTCTTC.

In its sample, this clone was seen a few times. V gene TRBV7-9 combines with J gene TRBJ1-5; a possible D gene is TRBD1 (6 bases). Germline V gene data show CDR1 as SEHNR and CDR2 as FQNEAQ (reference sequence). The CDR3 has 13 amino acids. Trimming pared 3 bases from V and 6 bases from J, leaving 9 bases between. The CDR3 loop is CASSFGGPQPQHF. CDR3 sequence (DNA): TGTGCCAGCAGCTTCGGGGGGCCTCAGCCCCAGCATTTT.

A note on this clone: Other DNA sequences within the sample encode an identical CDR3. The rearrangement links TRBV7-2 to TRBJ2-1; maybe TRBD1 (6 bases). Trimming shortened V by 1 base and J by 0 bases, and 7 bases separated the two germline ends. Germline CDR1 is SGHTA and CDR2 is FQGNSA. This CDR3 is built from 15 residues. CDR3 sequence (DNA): TGTGCCAGCAGCTTAGGAGGGGGCTCCTACAATGAGCAGTTCTTC. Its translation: CASSLGGGSYNEQFF.

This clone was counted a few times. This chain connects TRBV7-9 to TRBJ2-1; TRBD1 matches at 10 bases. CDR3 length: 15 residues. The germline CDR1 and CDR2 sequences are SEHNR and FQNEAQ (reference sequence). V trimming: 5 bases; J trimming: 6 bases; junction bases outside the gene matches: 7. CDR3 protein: CASSQRQGAGNEQFF. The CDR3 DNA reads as TGTGCCAGCAGCCAGCGACAGGGGGCCGGCAATGAGCAGTTCTTC.

As DNA, the CDR3 is TGTGCCAGCAGTAAACACAGGCTCAATCAGCCCCAGCATTTT. It specifies CASSKHRLNQPQHF. This chain links TRBV11-3 with TRBJ1-5, with D possibly TRBD1 on 5 matching bases. V gave up 6 bases and J gave up 3 bases, with 12 bases separating them. The CDR3 has 14 amino acids. CDR1 and CDR2 from the germline V gene are SGHNT and YENEEA.

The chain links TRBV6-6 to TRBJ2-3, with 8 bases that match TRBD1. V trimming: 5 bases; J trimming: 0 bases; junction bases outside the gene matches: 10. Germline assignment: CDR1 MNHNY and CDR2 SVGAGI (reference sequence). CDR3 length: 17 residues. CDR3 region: CASSRRTGTSSTDTQYF. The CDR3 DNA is TGTGCCAGCAGTCGGCGGACAGGGACGTCTAGCACAGATACGCAGTATTTT.

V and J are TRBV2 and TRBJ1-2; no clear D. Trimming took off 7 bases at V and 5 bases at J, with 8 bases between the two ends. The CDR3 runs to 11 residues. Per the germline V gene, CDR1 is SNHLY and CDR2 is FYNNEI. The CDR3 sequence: CASMRQYGYTF. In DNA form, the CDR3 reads TGTGCCAGCATGCGTCAATATGGCTACACCTTC.